This section outlines one T cell receptor beta chain sequence together with its context. This sample was included in a study of CD8+ T cells in alopecia areata. The CDR3 contains 14 residues. V lost 3 bases to trimming and J lost 7 bases; unmatched junction nucleotides: 9. Germline V gives CDR1 MNHEY, CDR2 SMNVEV (reference sequence). Sequencing templates came from extracted RNA that was reverse transcribed into cDNA. The data were produced by immunoSEQ multiplex PCR, yet TCRdb's version contains in-frame clones alone and is incomplete. Here the sample spans 140,000 to 150,000 clones, 87% being singletons.

The sample here was CD8+ T cells sorted from blood, taken at week 0. The chain couples TRBV27 to TRBJ2-7; TRBD1 matches 7 bases. The receptor's source is a human donor with alopecia areata. CDR3 sequence (DNA): TGTGCCAGCAGTTTGGTAGGGGGCGCGGATGAGCAGTACTTC. This encodes CASSLVGGADEQYF.